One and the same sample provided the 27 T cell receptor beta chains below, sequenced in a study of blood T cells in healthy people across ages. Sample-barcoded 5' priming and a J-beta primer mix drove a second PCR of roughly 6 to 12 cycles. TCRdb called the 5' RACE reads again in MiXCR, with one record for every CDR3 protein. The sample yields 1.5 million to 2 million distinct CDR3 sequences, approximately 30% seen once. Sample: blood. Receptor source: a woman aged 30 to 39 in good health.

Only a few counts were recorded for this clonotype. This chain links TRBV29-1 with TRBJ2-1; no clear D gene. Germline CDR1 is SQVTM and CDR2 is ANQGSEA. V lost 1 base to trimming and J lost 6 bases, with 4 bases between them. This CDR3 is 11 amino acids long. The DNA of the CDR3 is TGCAGCGTTGAAGTAGGCAATGAGCAGTTCTTC. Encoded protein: CSVEVGNEQFF.

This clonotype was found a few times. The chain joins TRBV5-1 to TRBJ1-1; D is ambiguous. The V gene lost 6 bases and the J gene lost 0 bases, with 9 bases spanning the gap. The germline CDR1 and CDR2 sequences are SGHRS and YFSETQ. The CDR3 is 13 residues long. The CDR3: CASTGGMNTEAFF. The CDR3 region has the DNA TGCGCCAGCACTGGAGGTATGAACACTGAAGCTTTCTTT.

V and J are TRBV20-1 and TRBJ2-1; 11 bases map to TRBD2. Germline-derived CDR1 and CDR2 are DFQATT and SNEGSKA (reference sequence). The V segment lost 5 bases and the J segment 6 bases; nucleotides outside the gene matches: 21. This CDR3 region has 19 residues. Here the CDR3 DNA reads TGCAGTGCTCCCTACCCAGGGGTCCTTAGCGGGAGGGGTGGCAATGAGCAGTTCTTC. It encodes CSAPYPGVLSGRGGNEQFF.

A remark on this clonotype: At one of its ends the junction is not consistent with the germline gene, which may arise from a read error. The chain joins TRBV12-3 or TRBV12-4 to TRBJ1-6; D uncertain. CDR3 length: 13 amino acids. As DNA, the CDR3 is TGTGCCAGCAGTCGAGAGGTCGAATCACCCCTCCATTTT. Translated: CASSREVESPLHF.

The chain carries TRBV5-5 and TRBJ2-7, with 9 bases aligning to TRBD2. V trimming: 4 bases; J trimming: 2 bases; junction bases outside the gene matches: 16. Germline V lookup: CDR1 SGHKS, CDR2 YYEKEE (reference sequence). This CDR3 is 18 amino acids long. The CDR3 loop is CASSTSFRSGGTTYEQYF. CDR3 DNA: TGTGCCAGCAGCACGAGCTTTAGGAGCGGGGGGACGACCTACGAGCAGTACTTC. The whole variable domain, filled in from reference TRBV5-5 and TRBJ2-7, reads DAGVTQSPTHLIKTRGQQVTLRCSPISGHKSVSWYQQVLGQGPQFIFQYYEKEERGRGNFPDRFSARQFPNYSSELNVNALLLGDSALYLCASSTSFRSGGTTYEQYFGPGTRLTVT.

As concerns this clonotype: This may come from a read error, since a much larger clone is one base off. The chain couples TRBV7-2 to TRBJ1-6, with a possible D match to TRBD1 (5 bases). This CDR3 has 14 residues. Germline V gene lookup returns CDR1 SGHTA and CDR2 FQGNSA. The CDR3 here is CASSPGGGNSPPHF. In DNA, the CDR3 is TGTGCCAGCAGTCCCGGCGGGGGTAATTCACCCCCCCACTTT.

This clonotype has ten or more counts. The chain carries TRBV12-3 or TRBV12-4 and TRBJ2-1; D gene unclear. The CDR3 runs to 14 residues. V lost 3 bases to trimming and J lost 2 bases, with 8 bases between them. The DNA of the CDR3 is TGTGCCAGCAGTTTCTTGGCTGCCTACAATGAGCAGTTCTTC. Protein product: CASSFLAAYNEQFF.

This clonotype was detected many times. Here the CDR3 reads CSARGTSGSPDTQYF. CDR3 DNA: TGCAGTGCTAGAGGGACTAGCGGGAGCCCAGATACGCAGTATTTT. The chain employs TRBV20-1 and TRBJ2-3, with 13 positions matching TRBD2. V shed 1 base, J shed 4 bases, and the junction held 2 bases outside the gene matches. Germline V gene lookup returns CDR1 DFQATT and CDR2 SNEGSKA (reference sequence). The CDR3 has 15 residues.

CDR3 residues: CASSTRGTGFNEQYF. The DNA for the CDR3 is TGTGCCAGCAGCACGCGCGGGACAGGGTTTAATGAGCAGTACTTC. The chain joins TRBV9 to TRBJ2-7; 9 nucleotides line up with TRBD1. The CDR3 is made up of 15 amino acids. From germline, CDR1 is SGDLS and CDR2 YYNGEE. V was clipped by 4 bases and J by 7 bases; unmatched bases: 12. The full variable domain, completed using reference TRBV9 and TRBJ2-7, is DSGVTQTPKHLITATGQRVTLRCSPRSGDLSVYWYQQSLDQGLQFLIQYYNGEERAKGNILERFSAQQFPDLHSELNLSSLELGDSALYFCASSTRGTGFNEQYFGPGTRLTVT.

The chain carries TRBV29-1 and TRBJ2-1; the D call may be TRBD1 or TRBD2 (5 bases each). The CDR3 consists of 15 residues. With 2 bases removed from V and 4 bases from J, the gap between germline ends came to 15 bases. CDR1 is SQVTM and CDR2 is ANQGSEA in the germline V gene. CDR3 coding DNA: TGCAGCGTTGAACGGGGCTGTGCAGGGTACAATGAGCAGTTCTTC. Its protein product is CSVERGCAGYNEQFF.

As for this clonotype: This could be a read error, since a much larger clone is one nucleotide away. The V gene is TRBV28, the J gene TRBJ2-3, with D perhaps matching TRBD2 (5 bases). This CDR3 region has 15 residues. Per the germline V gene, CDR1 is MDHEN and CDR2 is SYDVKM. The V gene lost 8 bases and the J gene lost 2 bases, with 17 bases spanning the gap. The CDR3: CASLMGRGVTDTQYF. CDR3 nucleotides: TGTGCCAGCCTTATGGGCCGGGGTGTCACAGATACGCAGTATTTT.

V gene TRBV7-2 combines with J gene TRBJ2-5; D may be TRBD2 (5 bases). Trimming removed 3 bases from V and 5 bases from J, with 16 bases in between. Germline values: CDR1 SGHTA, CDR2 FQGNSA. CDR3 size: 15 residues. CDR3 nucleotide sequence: TGTGCCAGCAGCTTCGGGCGTCTCGGCGGGGAGACCCAGTACTTC. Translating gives CASSFGRLGGETQYF.

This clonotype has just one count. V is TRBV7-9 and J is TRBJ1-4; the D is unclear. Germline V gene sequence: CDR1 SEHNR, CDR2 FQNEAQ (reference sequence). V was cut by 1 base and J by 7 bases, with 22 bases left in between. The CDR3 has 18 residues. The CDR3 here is CASSLGASSQEGTEKLFF. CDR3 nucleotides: TGTGCCAGCAGCTTAGGCGCATCGAGCCAGGAGGGAACTGAAAAACTGTTTTTT.

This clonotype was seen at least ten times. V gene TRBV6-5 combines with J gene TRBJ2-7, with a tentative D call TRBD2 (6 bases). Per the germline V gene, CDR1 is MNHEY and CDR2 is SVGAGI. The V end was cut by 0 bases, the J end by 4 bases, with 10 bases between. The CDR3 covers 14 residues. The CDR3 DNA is TGTGCCAGCAGTTACTCTAGCGGAATATACGAGCAGTACTTC. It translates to CASSYSSGIYEQYF.

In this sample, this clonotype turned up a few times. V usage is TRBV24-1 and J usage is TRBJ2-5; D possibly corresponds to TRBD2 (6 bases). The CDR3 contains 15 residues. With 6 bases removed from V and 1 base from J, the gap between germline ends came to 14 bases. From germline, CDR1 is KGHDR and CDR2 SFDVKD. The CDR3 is CATSSRGSGQETQYF. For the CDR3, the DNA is TGTGCCACCAGTTCGCGGGGCTCGGGCCAAGAGACCCAGTACTTC.

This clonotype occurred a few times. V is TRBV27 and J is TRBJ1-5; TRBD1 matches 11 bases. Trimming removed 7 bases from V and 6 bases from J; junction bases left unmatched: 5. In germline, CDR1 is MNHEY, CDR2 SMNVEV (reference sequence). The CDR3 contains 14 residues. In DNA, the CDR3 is TGTGCCAGCACCCGGACAGGGGGCGCTCAGCCCCAGCATTTT. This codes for CASTRTGGAQPQHF.

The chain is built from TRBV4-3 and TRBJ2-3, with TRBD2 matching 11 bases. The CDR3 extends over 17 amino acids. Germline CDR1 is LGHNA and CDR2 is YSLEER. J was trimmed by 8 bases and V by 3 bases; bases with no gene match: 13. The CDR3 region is CASSQTTSGTVSSTQYF. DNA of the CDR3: TGCGCCAGCAGCCAGACGACTAGCGGGACAGTGAGCAGTACGCAGTATTTT.

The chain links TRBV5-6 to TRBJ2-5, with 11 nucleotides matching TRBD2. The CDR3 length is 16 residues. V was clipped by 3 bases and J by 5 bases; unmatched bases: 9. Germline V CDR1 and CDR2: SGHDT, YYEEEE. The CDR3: CASSSTLGLAAETQYF. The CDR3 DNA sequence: TGTGCCAGCAGCTCAACCCTGGGACTAGCGGCGGAGACCCAGTACTTC.

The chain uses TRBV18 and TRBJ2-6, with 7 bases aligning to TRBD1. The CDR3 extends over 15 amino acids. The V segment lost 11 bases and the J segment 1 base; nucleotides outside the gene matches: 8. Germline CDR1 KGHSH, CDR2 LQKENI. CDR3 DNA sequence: TGTGCCGGTCGACAGGGTGGTTCTGGGGCCAACGTCCTGACTTTC. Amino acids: CAGRQGGSGANVLTF.

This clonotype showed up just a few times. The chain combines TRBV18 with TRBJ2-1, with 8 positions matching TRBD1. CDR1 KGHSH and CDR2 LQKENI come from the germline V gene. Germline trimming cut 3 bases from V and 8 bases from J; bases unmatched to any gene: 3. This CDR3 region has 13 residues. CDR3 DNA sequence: TGTGCCAGCTCACCGCAGGGGGCCTATGAGCAGTTCTTC. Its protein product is CASSPQGAYEQFF.

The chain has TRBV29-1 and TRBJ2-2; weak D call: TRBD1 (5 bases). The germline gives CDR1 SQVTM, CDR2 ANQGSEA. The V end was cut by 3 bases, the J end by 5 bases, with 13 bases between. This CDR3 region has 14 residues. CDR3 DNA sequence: TGCAGCGTTGAGGGGCAGGTAACGACCGGGGAGCTGTTTTTT. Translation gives CSVEGQVTTGELFF.

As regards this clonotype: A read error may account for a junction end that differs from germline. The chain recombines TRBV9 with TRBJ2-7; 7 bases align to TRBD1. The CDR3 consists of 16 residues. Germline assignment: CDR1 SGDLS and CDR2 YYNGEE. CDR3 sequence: CASSVDRPRSRNIQCF. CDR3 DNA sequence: TGTGCCAGCAGCGTGGACAGGCCCCGAAGTCGAAACATTCAGTGCTTC.

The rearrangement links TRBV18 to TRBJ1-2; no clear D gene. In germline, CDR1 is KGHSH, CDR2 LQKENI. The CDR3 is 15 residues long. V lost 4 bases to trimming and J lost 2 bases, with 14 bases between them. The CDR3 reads CASSRVDGVNYGYTF. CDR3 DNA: TGTGCCAGCTCACGAGTAGATGGCGTAAACTATGGCTACACCTTC.

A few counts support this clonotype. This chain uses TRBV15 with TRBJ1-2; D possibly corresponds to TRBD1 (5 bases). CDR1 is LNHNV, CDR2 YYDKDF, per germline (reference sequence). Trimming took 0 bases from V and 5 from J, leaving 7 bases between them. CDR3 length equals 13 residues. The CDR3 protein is CATSRDRGYGYTF. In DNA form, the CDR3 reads TGTGCCACCAGCAGAGATCGGGGGTATGGCTACACCTTC.

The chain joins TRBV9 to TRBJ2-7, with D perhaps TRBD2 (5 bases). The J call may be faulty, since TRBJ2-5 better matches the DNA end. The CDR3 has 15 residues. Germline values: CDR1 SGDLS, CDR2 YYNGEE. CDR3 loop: CASSVGGSRAETQYF. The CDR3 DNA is TGTGCCAGCAGCGTAGGAGGGAGCCGGGCGGAGACCCAGTACTTC.

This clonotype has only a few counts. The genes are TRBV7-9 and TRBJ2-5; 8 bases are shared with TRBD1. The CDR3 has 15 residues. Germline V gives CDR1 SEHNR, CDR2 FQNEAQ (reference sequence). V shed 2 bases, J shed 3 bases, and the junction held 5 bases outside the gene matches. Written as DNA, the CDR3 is TGTGCCAGCAGCTTATTACAGGGGGGAGAAGAGACCCAGTACTTC. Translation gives CASSLLQGGEETQYF.

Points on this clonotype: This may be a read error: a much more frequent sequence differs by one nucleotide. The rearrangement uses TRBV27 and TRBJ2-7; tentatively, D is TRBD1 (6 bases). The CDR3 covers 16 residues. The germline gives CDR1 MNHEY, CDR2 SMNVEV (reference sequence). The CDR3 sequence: CASSSRLGQNPYGQYF. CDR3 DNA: TGTGCCAGCAGTTCAAGGTTAGGACAGAATCCCTACGGGCAGTACTTC.